This TCR beta chain originates from a study of T cell responses to AZD1222 COVID-19 vaccine. Study results and limitations: The reported proportion of spike-specific TCRs targeting unmutated variant regions was nearly half. White British people made up most donors, females outnumbered males, and clonal diversity was possibly underestimated. Vaccine-related CD4 TCRs covered spike, predominating at 160-218 and 743-854.

Here immunoSEQ multiplex PCR was the method, and the copy in TCRdb shows in-frame clones only, minus some. This table has 150,000 to 200,000 clones, 90% to 95% appearing once. Germline CDR1 SGHKS, CDR2 YYEKEE (reference sequence). CDR3 length: 16 amino acids. Trimming left V 4 bases short and J 2 bases short, with 13 bases between. About this clone itself: Its antigen is unknown.

This receptor was obtained from an adult who received the MenACWY meningococcal vaccine as a control. This specimen consisted of peripheral blood, obtained 28 days after the second dose of the MenACWY control vaccine. V gene TRBV5-5 combines with J gene TRBJ1-6; D is unclear. The CDR3 region has the DNA TGTGCCAGCAGCCGCGGCGAGGGCCCCTATAATTCACCCCTCCACTTT. Translation: CASSRGEGPYNSPLHF.